Listed here are 5 T cell receptor beta chains from one sample, sequenced in a study of Ad26.COV2.S vaccination and SARS-CoV-2 variants. Regarding treatment: 19 received Ad26.COV2.S at low or high dose, single or two shots; roughly five received placebo; per-sample allocation not given. Sampling took place 63 days after the first vaccine or placebo injection. Some clones are missing from TCRdb's copy, which holds only in-frame ones; the method was immunoSEQ multiplex PCR. The table has about 410,000 clones, about 89% seen once. Material: peripheral blood, obtained in a trial of Ad26.COV2.S vaccine versus placebo. The receptors here all came from a person aged 18-65 years who received the Ad26.COV2.S COVID-19 vaccine or a placebo.

This chain connects TRBV19 to TRBJ2-7, with a possible D match to TRBD1 (6 bases). V lost 0 bases, J lost 0 bases, and 12 bases lay in between. CDR3 length: 16 amino acids. Germline V gene sequence: CDR1 LNHDA, CDR2 SQIVND (reference sequence). As DNA, the CDR3 is TGTGCCAGTAGTATAGATGGAGGACAGAGCTCCTACGAGCAGTACTTC. It specifies CASSIDGGQSSYEQYF.

The gene calls are TRBV3-1 (or the pseudogene TRBV3-2) and TRBJ1-1; no definite D call. Germline V gene lookup returns CDR1 LGHDT and CDR2 YNNKEL (reference sequence). Trimming shortened V by 1 base and J by 1 base, and 16 bases separated the two germline ends. The CDR3 is made up of 17 amino acids. The CDR3 DNA reads as TGTGCCAGCAGCCAAGGGAATTTCAGACTCCCGAACACTGAAGCTTTCTTT. This gives the protein CASSQGNFRLPNTEAFF.

This clone was recorded only once. The chain uses TRBV11-2 and TRBJ2-1; a possible D gene is TRBD2 (6 bases). The CDR3 runs to 14 residues. V was clipped by 6 bases and J by 1 base, with 10 bases between them. CDR1 SGHAT and CDR2 FQNNGV come from the germline V gene. The CDR3 sequence is CASSQSGSYNEQFF. The CDR3 DNA sequence: TGTGCCAGCAGTCAAAGCGGGTCCTACAATGAGCAGTTCTTC.

This chain uses TRBV18 with TRBJ2-7, with 8 bases lining up with TRBD1. The CDR3 is made up of 16 amino acids. V gave up 0 bases and J gave up 5 bases; unmatched junction bases: 9. Germline loops: CDR1 KGHSH, CDR2 LQKENI. For the CDR3, the DNA is TGTGCCAGCTCACCACCGATCGGACAGGGAAATAACGAGCAGTACTTC. The encoded protein is CASSPPIGQGNNEQYF.

The rearrangement uses TRBV19 and TRBJ2-7, with 15 bases lining up with TRBD2. Germline CDR1 reads LNHDA; CDR2 reads SQIVND (reference sequence). The CDR3 sequence is 16 residues long. J lost 5 bases, V lost 5 bases, and 7 bases had no gene match. The CDR3 DNA is TGTGCCAGTAGTTCAGGACTAGCGGGAGGGCCCCACGAGCAGTACTTC. Translation gives CASSSGLAGGPHEQYF.